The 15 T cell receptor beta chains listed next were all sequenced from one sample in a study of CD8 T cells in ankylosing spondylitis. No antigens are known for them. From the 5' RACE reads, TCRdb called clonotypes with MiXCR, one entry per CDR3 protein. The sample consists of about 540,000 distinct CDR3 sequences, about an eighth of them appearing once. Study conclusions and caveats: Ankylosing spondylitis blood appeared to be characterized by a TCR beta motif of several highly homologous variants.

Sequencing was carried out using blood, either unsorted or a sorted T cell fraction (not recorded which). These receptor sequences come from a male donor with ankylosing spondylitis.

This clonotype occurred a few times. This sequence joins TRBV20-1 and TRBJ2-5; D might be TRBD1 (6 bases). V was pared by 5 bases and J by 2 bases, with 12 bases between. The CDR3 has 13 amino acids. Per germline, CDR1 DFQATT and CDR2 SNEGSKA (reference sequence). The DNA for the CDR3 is TGCAGTGCTCCCAGCAGGGGACAAGAGACCCAGTACTTC. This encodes CSAPSRGQETQYF.

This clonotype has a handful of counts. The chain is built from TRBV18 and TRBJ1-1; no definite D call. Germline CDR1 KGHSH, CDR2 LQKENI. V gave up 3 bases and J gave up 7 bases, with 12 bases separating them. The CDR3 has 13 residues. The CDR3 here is CASSPKTENEAFF. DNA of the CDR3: TGTGCCAGCTCACCGAAGACGGAGAATGAAGCTTTCTTT.

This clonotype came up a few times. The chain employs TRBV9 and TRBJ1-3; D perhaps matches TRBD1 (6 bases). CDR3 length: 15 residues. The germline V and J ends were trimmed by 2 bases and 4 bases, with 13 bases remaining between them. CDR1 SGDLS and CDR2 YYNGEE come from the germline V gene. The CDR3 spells CASSVRGGYGNTIYF. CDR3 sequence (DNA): TGTGCCAGCAGCGTCAGGGGAGGATACGGAAACACCATATATTTT.

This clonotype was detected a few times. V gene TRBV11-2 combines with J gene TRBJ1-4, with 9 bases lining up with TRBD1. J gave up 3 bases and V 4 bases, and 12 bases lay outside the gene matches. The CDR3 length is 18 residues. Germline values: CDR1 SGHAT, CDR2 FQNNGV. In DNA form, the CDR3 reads TGTGCCAGCAGCTCGCCCCCAGGGACAGGGTCGGCTAATGAAAAACTGTTTTTT. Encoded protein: CASSSPPGTGSANEKLFF.

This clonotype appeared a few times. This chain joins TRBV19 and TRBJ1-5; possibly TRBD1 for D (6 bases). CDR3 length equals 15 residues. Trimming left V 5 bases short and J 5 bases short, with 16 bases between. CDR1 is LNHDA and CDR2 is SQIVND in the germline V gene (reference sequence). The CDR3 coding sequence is TGTGCCAGTAGTCGGGGTTGGGGGGCGGATCAGCCCCAGCATTTT. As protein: CASSRGWGADQPQHF.

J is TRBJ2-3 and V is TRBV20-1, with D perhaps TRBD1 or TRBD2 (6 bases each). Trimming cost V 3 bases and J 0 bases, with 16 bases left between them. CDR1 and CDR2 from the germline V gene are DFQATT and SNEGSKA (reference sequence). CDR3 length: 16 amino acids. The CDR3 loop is CSARTGAGTSTDTQYF. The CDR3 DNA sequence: TGCAGTGCTAGGACGGGGGCGGGGACTAGCACAGATACGCAGTATTTT.

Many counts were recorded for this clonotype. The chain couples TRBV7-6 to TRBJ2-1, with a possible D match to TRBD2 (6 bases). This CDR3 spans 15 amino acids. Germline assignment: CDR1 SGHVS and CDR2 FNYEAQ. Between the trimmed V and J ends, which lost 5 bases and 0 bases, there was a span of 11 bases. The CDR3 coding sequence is TGTGCCAGCAGCCCGGGACTGCCCTCCTACAATGAGCAGTTCTTC. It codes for CASSPGLPSYNEQFF. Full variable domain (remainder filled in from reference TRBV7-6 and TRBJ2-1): GAGVSQSPRYKVTKRGQDVALRCDPISGHVSLYWYRQALGQGPEFLTYFNYEAQQDKSGLPNDRFSAERPEGSISTLTIQRTEQRDSAMYRCASSPGLPSYNEQFFGPGTRLTVL.

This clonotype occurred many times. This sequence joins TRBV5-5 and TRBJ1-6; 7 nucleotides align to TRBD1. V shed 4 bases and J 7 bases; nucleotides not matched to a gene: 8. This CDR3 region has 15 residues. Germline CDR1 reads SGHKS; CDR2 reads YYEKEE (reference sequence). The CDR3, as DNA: TGTGCCAGCAGCCCTACAGGGGATCAAAATTCACCCCTCCACTTT. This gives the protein CASSPTGDQNSPLHF. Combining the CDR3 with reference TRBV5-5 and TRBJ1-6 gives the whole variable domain DAGVTQSPTHLIKTRGQQVTLRCSPISGHKSVSWYQQVLGQGPQFIFQYYEKEERGRGNFPDRFSARQFPNYSSELNVNALLLGDSALYLCASSPTGDQNSPLHFGNGTRLTVT.

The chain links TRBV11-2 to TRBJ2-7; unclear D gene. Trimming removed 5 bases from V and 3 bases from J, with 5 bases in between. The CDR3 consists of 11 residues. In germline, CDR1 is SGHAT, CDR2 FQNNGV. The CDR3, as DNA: TGTGCCAGCAGCGTCCTCTACGAGCAGTACTTC. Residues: CASSVLYEQYF.

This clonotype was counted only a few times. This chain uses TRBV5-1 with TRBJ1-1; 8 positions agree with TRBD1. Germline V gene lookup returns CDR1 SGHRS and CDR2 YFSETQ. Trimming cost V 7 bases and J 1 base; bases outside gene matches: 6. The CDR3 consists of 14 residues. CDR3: CASGKGQENTEAFF. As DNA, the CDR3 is TGCGCCAGCGGAAAGGGACAGGAGAACACTGAAGCTTTCTTT.

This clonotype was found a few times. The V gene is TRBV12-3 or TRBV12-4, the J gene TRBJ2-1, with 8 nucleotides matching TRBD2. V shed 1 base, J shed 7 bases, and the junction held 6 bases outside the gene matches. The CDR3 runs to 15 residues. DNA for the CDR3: TGTGCCAGCAGTTTAGGCGGAAGCGGGAGTAATGAGCAGTTCTTC. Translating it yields CASSLGGSGSNEQFF.

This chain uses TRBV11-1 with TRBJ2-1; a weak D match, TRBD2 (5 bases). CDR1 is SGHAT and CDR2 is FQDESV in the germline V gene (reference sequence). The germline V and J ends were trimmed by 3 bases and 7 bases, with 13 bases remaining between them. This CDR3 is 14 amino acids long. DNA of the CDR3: TGTGCCAGCAGCTTCGTTGGCGGGCGGAATGAGCAGTTCTTC. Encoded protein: CASSFVGGRNEQFF.

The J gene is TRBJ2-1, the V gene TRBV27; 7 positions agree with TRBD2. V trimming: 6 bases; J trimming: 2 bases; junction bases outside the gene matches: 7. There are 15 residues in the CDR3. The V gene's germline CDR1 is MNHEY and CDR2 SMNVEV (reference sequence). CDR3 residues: CASSPQSGAYNEQFF. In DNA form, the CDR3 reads TGTGCCAGCAGCCCCCAGAGCGGGGCCTACAATGAGCAGTTCTTC.

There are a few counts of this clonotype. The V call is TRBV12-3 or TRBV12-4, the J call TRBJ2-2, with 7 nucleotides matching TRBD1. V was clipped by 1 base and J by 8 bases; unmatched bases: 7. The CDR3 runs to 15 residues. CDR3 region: CASSLGYYRGGELFF. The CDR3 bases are TGTGCCAGCAGTTTAGGGTATTACAGGGGTGGGGAGCTGTTTTTT.

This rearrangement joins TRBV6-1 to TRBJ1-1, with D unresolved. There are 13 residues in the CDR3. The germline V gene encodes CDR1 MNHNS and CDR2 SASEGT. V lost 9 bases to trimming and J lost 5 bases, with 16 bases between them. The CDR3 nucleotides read TGTGCCAGTTGCTTTTATCCGTGGACTGAAGCTTTCTTT. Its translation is CASCFYPWTEAFF.